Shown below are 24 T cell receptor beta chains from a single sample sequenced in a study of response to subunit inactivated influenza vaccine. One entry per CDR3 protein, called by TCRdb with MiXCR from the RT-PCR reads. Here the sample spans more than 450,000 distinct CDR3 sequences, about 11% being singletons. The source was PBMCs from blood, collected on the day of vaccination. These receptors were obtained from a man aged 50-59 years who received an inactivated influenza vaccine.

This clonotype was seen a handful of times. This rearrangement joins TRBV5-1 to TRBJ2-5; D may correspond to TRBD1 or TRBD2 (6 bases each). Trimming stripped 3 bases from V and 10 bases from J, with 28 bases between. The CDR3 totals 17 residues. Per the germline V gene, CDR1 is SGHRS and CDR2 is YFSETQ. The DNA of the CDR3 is TGCGCCAGCAGCTGGATCGAGGGGGGCCCCGGCTTGTTTCGCCAGTACTTC. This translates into CASSWIEGGPGLFRQYF.

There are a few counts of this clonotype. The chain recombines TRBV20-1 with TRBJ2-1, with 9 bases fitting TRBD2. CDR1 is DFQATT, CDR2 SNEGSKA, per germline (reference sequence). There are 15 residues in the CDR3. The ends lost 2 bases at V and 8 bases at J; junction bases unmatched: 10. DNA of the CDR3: TGCAGTGCTAGAACAAGAAGCGGGAGGAGGGATGAGCAGTTCTTC. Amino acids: CSARTRSGRRDEQFF.

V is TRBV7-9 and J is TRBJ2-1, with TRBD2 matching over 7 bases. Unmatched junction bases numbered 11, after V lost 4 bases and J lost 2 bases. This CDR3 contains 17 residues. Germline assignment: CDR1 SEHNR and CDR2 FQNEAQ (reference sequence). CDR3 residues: CASSSRWGLPTYNEQFF. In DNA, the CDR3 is TGTGCCAGCAGCTCCCGGTGGGGACTACCAACCTACAATGAGCAGTTCTTC. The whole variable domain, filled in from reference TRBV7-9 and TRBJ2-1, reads DTGVSQNPRHKITKRGQNVTFRCDPISEHNRLYWYRQTLGQGPEFLTYFQNEAQLEKSRLLSDRFSAERPKGSFSTLEIQRTEQGDSAMYLCASSSRWGLPTYNEQFFGPGTRLTVL.

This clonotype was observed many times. The CDR3 reads CASSQTGTGSYNEQFF. The CDR3 DNA is TGCGCCAGCAGCCAAACTGGGACAGGGTCTTACAATGAGCAGTTCTTC. The chain is built from TRBV4-3 and TRBJ2-1; 9 bases align to TRBD1. This CDR3 is built from 16 residues. The germline CDR1 and CDR2 sequences are LGHNA and YSLEER. V gave up 2 bases and J gave up 4 bases; unmatched junction bases: 6.

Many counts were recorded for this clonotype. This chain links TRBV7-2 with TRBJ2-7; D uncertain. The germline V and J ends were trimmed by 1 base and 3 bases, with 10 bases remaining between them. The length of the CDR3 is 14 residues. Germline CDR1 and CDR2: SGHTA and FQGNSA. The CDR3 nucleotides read TGTGCCAGCAGCTTAGGTGTAGGGCTCTACGAGCAGTACTTC. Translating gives CASSLGVGLYEQYF. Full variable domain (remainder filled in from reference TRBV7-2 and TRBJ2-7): GAGVSQSPSNKVTEKGKDVELRCDPISGHTALYWYRQSLGQGLEFLIYFQGNSAPDKSGLPSDRFSAERTGGSVSTLTIQRTQQEDSAVYLCASSLGVGLYEQYFGPGTRLTVT.

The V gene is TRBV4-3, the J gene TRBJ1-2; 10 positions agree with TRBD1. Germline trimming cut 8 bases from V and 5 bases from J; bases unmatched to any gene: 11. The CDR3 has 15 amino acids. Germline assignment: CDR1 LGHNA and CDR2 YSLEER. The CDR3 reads CASAEGVGQGYGYTF. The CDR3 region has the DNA TGCGCCAGCGCCGAGGGTGTGGGACAGGGGTATGGCTACACCTTC.

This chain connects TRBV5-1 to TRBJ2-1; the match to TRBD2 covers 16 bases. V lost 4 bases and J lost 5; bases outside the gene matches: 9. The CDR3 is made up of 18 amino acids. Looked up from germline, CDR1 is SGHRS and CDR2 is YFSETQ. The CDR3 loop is CASSAGTSGRGGDNEQFF. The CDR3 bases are TGCGCCAGCAGCGCCGGGACTAGCGGGAGGGGAGGGGACAATGAGCAGTTCTTC.

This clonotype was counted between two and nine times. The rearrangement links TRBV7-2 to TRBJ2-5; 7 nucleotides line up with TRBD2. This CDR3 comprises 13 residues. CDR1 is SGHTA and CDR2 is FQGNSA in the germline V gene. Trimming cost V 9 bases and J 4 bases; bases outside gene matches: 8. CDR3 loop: CASERGKGETQYF. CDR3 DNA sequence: TGTGCCAGTGAGCGGGGAAAGGGAGAGACCCAGTACTTC.

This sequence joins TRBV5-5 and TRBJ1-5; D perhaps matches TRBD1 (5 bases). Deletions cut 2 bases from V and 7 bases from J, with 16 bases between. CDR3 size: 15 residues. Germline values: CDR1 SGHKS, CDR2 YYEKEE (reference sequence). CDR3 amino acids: CASSFYSGEGQPQHF. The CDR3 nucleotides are TGTGCCAGCAGCTTTTATTCGGGGGAAGGCCAGCCCCAGCATTTT.

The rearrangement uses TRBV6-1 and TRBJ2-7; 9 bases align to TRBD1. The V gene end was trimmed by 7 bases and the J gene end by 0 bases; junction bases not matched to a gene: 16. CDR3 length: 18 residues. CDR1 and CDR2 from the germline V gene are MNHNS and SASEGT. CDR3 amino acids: CASNRGTGWEKSSYEQYF. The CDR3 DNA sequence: TGTGCCAGCAATCGGGGGACAGGGTGGGAAAAGAGCTCCTACGAGCAGTACTTC.

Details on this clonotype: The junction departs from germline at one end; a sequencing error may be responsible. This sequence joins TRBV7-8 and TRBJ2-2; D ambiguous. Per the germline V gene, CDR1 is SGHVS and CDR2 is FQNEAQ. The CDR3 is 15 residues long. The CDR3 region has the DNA TGTGCCAGCAGCTTTGCGCCCTGGAACCCCGGGGAGCTGTTTTTT. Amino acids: CASSFAPWNPGELFF.

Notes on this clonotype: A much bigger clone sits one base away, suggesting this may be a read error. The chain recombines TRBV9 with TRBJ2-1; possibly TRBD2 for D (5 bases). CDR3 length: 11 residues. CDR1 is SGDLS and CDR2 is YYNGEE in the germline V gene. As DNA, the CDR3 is TGTCCCAGCAGAGGGAACAATGAGCAGTTCTTC. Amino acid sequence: CPSRGNNEQFF.

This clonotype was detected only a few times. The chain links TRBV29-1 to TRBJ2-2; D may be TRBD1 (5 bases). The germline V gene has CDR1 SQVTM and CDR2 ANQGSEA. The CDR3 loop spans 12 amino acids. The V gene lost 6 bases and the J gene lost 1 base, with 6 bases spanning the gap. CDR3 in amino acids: CSVGQNTGELFF. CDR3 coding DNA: TGCAGCGTCGGACAGAACACCGGGGAGCTGTTTTTT.

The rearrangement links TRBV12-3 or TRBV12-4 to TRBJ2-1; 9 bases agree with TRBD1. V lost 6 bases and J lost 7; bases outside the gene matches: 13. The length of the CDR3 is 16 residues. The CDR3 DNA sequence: TGTGCCAGCAGCCCCACAGGGGGCTTTCCTAGGAATGAGCAGTTCTTC. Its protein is CASSPTGGFPRNEQFF.

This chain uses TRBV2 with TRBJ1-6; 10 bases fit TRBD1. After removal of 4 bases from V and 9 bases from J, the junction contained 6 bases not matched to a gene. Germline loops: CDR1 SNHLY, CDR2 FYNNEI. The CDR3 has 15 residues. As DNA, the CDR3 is TGTGCCAGCAGTGCCAGGACAGGGGGAATTTCACCCCTCCACTTT. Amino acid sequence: CASSARTGGISPLHF.

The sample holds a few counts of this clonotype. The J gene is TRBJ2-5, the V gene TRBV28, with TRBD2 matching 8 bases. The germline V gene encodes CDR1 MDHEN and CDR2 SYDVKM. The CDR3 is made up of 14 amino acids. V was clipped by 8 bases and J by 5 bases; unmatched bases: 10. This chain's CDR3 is CASAARGGGETQYF. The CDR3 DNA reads TGTGCCAGCGCCGCCCGGGGGGGCGGGGAGACCCAGTACTTC.

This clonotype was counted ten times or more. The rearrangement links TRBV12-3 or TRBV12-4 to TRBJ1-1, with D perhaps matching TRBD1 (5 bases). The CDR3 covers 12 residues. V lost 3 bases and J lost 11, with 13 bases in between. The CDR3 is CASSFQGRGAFF. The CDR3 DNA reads TGTGCCAGCAGTTTCCAGGGAAGGGGCGCTTTCTTT.

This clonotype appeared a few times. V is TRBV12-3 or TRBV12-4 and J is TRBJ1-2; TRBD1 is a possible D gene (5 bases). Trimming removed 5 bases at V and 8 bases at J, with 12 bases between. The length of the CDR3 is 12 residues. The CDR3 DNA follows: TGTGCCAGCAGTAGTAGACAGTCCGGCTACACCTTC. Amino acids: CASSSRQSGYTF.

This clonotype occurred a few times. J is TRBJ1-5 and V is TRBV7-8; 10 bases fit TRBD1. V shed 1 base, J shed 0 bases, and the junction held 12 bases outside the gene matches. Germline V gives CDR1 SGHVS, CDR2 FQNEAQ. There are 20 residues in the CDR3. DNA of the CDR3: TGTGCCAGCAGCTTAGTGCGGCCGGGACAGGGGAAACATAGCAATCAGCCCCAGCATTTT. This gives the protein CASSLVRPGQGKHSNQPQHF.

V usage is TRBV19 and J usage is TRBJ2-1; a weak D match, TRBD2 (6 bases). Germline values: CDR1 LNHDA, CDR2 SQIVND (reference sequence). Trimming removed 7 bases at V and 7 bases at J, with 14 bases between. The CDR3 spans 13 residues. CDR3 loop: CASMSPGGNEQFF. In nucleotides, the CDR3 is TGTGCCAGTATGTCGCCCGGGGGTAATGAGCAGTTCTTC.

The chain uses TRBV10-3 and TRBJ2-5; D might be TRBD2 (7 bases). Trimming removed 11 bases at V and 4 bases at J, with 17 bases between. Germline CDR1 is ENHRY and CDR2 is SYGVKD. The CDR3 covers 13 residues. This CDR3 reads CAADGGPGETQYF. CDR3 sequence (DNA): TGTGCCGCGGACGGGGGGCCGGGAGAGACCCAGTACTTC.

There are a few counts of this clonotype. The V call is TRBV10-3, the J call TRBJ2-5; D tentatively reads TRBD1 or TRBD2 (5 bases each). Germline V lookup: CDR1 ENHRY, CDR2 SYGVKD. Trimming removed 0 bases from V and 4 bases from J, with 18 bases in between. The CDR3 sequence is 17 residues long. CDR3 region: CAISESVISRGAETQYF. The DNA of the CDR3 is TGTGCCATCAGTGAGTCAGTGATCTCGAGGGGAGCAGAGACCCAGTACTTC.

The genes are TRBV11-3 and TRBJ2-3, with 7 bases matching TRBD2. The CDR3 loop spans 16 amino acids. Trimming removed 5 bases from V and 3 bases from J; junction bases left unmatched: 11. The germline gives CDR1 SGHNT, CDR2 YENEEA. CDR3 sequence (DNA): TGTGCCAGCAGCGGCCGAGGCGGGAGAGGTACAGATACGCAGTATTTT. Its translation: CASSGRGGRGTDTQYF.

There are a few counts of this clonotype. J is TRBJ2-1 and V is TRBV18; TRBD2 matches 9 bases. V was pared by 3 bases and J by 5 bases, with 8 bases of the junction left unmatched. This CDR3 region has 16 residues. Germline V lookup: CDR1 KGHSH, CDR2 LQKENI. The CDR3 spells CASSPGGTSRNNEQFF. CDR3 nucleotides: TGTGCCAGCTCACCGGGAGGGACTAGCCGTAACAATGAGCAGTTCTTC.